These 17 T cell receptor beta chains came from one sample sequenced in a study of monozygotic twins with inflammatory bowel disease. Reprocessing the 5' RACE reads, TCRdb reports a single entry for every CDR3 protein and omits DNA. The listing records 350,000 to 550,000 distinct CDR3 sequences. Sample: blood. The receptors derive from a human donor with ulcerative colitis or Crohn's disease, or a healthy co-twin of an affected twin (not recorded which).

The chain carries TRBV5-1 and TRBJ2-3; TCRdb proposes TRBD1, but this gene call is untestable without DNA. The CDR3 covers 16 residues. CDR1 is SGHRS, CDR2 YFSETQ, per germline. The chain's CDR3 is CASSASQGPPTDTQYF.

The chain combines TRBV21-1 with TRBJ2-1. TRBV21-1 is a pseudogene segment. The CDR3 runs to 17 residues. CDR3 residues: CASSKKTAAKLDNEQFF.

The chain recombines TRBV20-1 with TRBJ2-1. The germline V gene encodes CDR1 DFQATT and CDR2 SNEGSKA (reference sequence). The CDR3 runs 17 residues. CDR3 region: CSSPLRWGTSSYNEQFF.

The rearrangement links TRBV6-1 to TRBJ1-5. CDR3 length: 13 amino acids. Germline V lookup: CDR1 MNHNS, CDR2 SASEGT. The CDR3 here is CASSDTIHQPQHF.

The chain is built from TRBV12-3 or TRBV12-4 and TRBJ2-1; TCRdb selects TRBD2, and the lack of DNA leaves this call unchecked. CDR3 size: 16 residues. CDR3: CASSAGLAGGDNEQFF.

V usage is TRBV7-2 and J usage is TRBJ1-4; TCRdb returns TRBD1, unconfirmable since there is no DNA. Germline values: CDR1 SGHTA, CDR2 FQGNSA. The CDR3 covers 17 residues. The CDR3 here is CASSLNPHRGSNEKLFF.

The chain has TRBV25-1 and TRBJ2-2; the D call of TRBD1 rests on TCRdb alone, since no DNA is present to check it. The CDR3 has 15 residues. Germline CDR1 is MGHDK and CDR2 is SYGVNS. The CDR3 region is CASSDFSRPTGELFF.

The genes are TRBV9 and TRBJ2-1; TCRdb selects TRBD2, and the lack of DNA leaves this call unchecked. CDR1 and CDR2 from the germline V gene are SGDLS and YYNGEE. The CDR3 loop spans 19 amino acids. The CDR3 is CASSVGLTSGRGQYNEQFF. The whole variable domain, remainder taken from reference TRBV9 and TRBJ2-1, is DSGVTQTPKHLITATGQRVTLRCSPRSGDLSVYWYQQSLDQGLQFLIQYYNGEERAKGNILERFSAQQFPDLHSELNLSSLELGDSALYFCASSVGLTSGRGQYNEQFFGPGTRLTVL.

The rearrangement joins TRBV5-1 to TRBJ1-1; TCRdb's D call, TRBD1, is unchecked because there is no DNA. The length of the CDR3 is 18 residues. CDR1 is SGHRS and CDR2 is YFSETQ in the germline V gene. The CDR3 region is CASSIVQGMSGVNTEAFF. The full variable domain, in which reference TRBV5-1 and TRBJ1-1 provide the parts outside the CDR3, is KAGVTQTPRYLIKTRGQQVTLSCSPISGHRSVSWYQQTPGQGLQFLFEYFSETQRNKGNFPGRFSGRQFSNSRSEMNVSTLELGDSALYLCASSIVQGMSGVNTEAFFGQGTRLTVV.

The chain employs TRBV6-1 and TRBJ2-1; with no DNA, the TCRdb D assignment of TRBD2 cannot be verified. The CDR3 contains 15 residues. Germline CDR1 is MNHNS and CDR2 is SASEGT. CDR3 residues: CASHTRREGYNEQFF.

The CDR3 loop is CASSSVPGGITEAFF. V gene TRBV5-1 combines with J gene TRBJ1-1; TCRdb lists TRBD1, though no DNA is available to test this call. The CDR3 extends over 15 amino acids. Looked up from germline, CDR1 is SGHRS and CDR2 is YFSETQ.

V and J are TRBV7-2 and TRBJ2-5. This CDR3 has 14 residues. Per germline, CDR1 SGHTA and CDR2 FQGNSA. CDR3 sequence reads: CASSSRRPQETQYF.

This CDR3 is CAISGGKNTEAFF. V and J are TRBV10-3 and TRBJ1-1. Per germline, CDR1 ENHRY and CDR2 SYGVKD. CDR3 length: 13 residues.

The chain links TRBV14 to TRBJ2-5; TCRdb's D gene call, TRBD1, goes unchecked for lack of DNA. Germline CDR1 reads SGHDN; CDR2 reads FVKESK. The CDR3 is 15 amino acids. CDR3 sequence: CASSPITGGGETQYF.

V usage is TRBV20-1 and J usage is TRBJ1-1; TCRdb designates TRBD1, a call that cannot be tested without DNA. The germline V gene encodes CDR1 DFQATT and CDR2 SNEGSKA (reference sequence). CDR3 length: 14 amino acids. CDR3 sequence reads: CSAPGQGRNTEAFF.

This chain uses TRBV6-5 with TRBJ1-1; TCRdb picks TRBD1, but there is no DNA to check that call. The germline V gene has CDR1 MNHEY and CDR2 SVGAGI. The CDR3 runs to 15 residues. CDR3 residues: CASSYAIRGDTEAFF.

The CDR3 is CASSSDGGGARGEAFF. The chain combines TRBV5-5 with TRBJ1-1; TCRdb lists TRBD1, though no DNA is available to test this call. Germline CDR1 and CDR2: SGHKS and YYEKEE (reference sequence). This CDR3 spans 16 amino acids.